This T cell receptor (beta chain) comes out of a study of blood T cell repertoires in COVID-19. About the research overall: T cells, B-cell-depleted T cells, or PBMCs supplied cDNA or gDNA.

This CDR3 has 15 residues. Germline V gene sequence: CDR1 LNHDA, CDR2 SQIVND (reference sequence). V lost 7 bases and J lost 4; bases outside the gene matches: 7. In the study's own analysis: Reference gene primer amplification in the assay estimated nucleated cell counts. TCRdb's copy holds only in-frame clones and misses some; the assay was immunoSEQ multiplex PCR. The V and J calls and clone size are taken from that table; D and trimming were inferred from the DNA. The profile covers roughly 250,000 clones, with about 91% appearing a single time and over 1% taken by the ten largest. The chain employs TRBV19 and TRBJ1-5; 10 bases fit TRBD1. The receptor was isolated from a middle-aged woman with acute COVID-19. The material sequenced was PBMCs or T cells enriched from blood (not recorded which). DNA for the CDR3: TGTGCCAGTACTACCGGACAGGGGGAAAATCAGCCCCAGCATTTT. It translates to CASTTGQGENQPQHF.